The present T cell receptor (beta chain) was sequenced within a study of beta chain features in type 1 diabetes. General study findings and limits: Healthy donors had naive, central memory and Treg TCRB repertoires that appeared less similar than those seen among patients. Shorter TCRB CDR3s, moderately but significantly so, were found in Type 1 diabetes patients in all four CD4+ subsets.

Cell sorting via CD45RO/CCR7/CD25/CD127/CD95/CD27 was performed to obtain CD4+ naive, central memory, regulatory and stem cell-like memory cells. Sort purity for all populations was recorded as exceeding 98%. For this clone: Its specificity is unknown.

Per germline, CDR1 MNHEY and CDR2 SMNVEV (reference sequence). V lost 5 bases and J 3 bases, leaving 13 bases between the germline ends. This CDR3 is built from 14 residues. The sequenced template was cDNA made from the entire isolated RNA. Some clones are missing from TCRdb's copy, which holds only in-frame ones; the method was immunoSEQ multiplex PCR. The sample includes approximately 200,000 clones, about 10% of them seen just once. The chain joins TRBV27 to TRBJ1-1; D might be TRBD1 (5 bases). Material for sequencing was naive CD4+ T cells from blood. This TCR was recovered from a woman younger than 35 in good health. The CDR3, as DNA: TGTGCCAGCAGTCGACAGTTAAGAGACACTGAAGCTTTCTTT. It is translated as CASSRQLRDTEAFF.